Listed below are T cell receptor beta chains from one sample, sequenced in a study of blood T cell repertoires in COVID-19. The assay was immunoSEQ multiplex PCR, and TCRdb's table has in-frame clones only and misses some. The profile shows 200,000 to 250,000 clones, around nine tenths of them singletons. Sequencing was performed on peripheral blood. These TCRs come from an older woman with acute or convalescent COVID-19. The CDR3 runs from the conserved cysteine through the conserved F or W. D genes are given only for firm matches. Some rows have no size entry. The others give once, few or many, or a class for an expanded clone.

J	V	D	size	DNA	CDR3
TRBJ2-7	TRBV4-2	TRBD1	-	TGTGCCAGCAGCCAGTCGGACAGGGGCTACGAGCAGTACTTC	CASSQSDRGYEQYF
TRBJ2-5	TRBV5-1	TRBD1	once	TGCGCCAGCAGCCTGGATGTGGGACAGGGGTTGTCGGCCCAGTACTTC	CASSLDVGQGLSAQYF
TRBJ2-3	TRBV29-1	TRBD1	-	TGCAGCGTTGAGCTACAGGGGCGTACGCAGTATTTT	CSVELQGRTQYF
TRBJ2-7	TRBV10-3	TRBD2	-	TGTGCCATCAGTGAGTCGTGGGCTAGCGGGAATTCGTACGAGCAGTACTTC	CAISESWASGNSYEQYF
TRBJ2-3	TRBV7-2	-	-	TGTGCCAGCAGCCCACACATAAACACAGATACGCAGTATTTT	CASSPHINTDTQYF
TRBJ1-5	TRBV27	TRBD1	-	TGTGCCAGCAGGAGGACAGGAGGGAGTCAGCCCCAGCATTTT	CASRRTGGSQPQHF
TRBJ2-2	TRBV5-1	TRBD1	-	TGCGCCAGCAGACTCACAGGGGCCGGGGAGCTGTTTTTT	CASRLTGAGELFF
TRBJ1-5	TRBV10-2	-	-	TGCGCCAGCAGTGAGTCGACAGGCGTCAATCAGCCCCAGCATTTT	CASSESTGVNQPQHF
TRBJ2-1	TRBV3-1/TRBV3-2	TRBD2	-	TGTGCCAGCAGGGGGGTAGCGGGCGATTACAATGAGCAGTTCTTC	CASRGVAGDYNEQFF
TRBJ1-6	TRBV19	TRBD1	-	TGTGCCAGTAGTGTCCGGGGACAGGGCAATAATTCACCCCTCCACTTT	CASSVRGQGNNSPLHF
TRBJ2-1	TRBV18	-	-	TGTGCCAGCTCACCGTCCCTAGCGATGCGCAATGAGCAGTTCTTC	CASSPSLAMRNEQFF
TRBJ1-2	TRBV6-6	-	-	TGTGCCAGCAGTCAAGGGGGTGGGGGTAACTATGGCTACACCTTC	CASSQGGGGNYGYTF
TRBJ2-7	TRBV27	-	few	TGTGCCAGCAGTTTAGCCCCCAGGTACTACGAGCAGTACTTC	CASSLAPRYYEQYF
TRBJ2-2	TRBV19	TRBD2	-	TGTGCCAGTAGTATGGGAGGGGCCACCGGGGAGCTGTTTTTT	CASSMGGATGELFF
TRBJ1-2	TRBV30	-	-	TGTGCCTGGAGTCGAGGCATGGGCGGGTATGGCTACACCTTC	CAWSRGMGGYGYTF
TRBJ2-4	TRBV10-3	TRBD1	-	TGTGCCATCAGTGGGGCAGGGGGAGCCAAAAACATTCAGTACTTC	CAISGAGGAKNIQYF
TRBJ2-7	TRBV6-2/TRBV6-3	TRBD2	-	TGTGCCAGCAGTAGAACTAGCGGGAGCTCCTACGAGCAGTACTTC	CASSRTSGSSYEQYF
TRBJ2-7	TRBV5-4	-	-	TGTGCCAGCAGCCCCAACGCAGGCTCATCCTACGAGCAGTACTTC	CASSPNAGSSYEQYF
TRBJ1-5	TRBV5-1	TRBD1	-	TGCGCCAGCCGACAGGGGGCAGGCAATCAGCCCCAGCATTTT	CASRQGAGNQPQHF
TRBJ1-2	TRBV7-8	-	once	TGTGCCAGCAGCTCCCGGCGAGAGGGCGGCTACACCTTC	CASSSRREGGYTF
TRBJ1-1	TRBV30	TRBD1	-	TGTGCCTGGCAGGGGGCCTTGAACACTGAAGCTTTCTTT	CAWQGALNTEAFF
TRBJ2-3	TRBV3-1/TRBV3-2	TRBD2	-	TGTGCCAGCAGCTACTCGCGAGCGGGGGTCGGAACAGATACGCAGTATTTT	CASSYSRAGVGTDTQYF
TRBJ2-5	TRBV11-3	TRBD2	-	TGTGCCAGCAGCTTAGGGCTTCGGCGGGGGATGGGAGAGACCCAGTACTTC	CASSLGLRRGMGETQYF
TRBJ1-2	TRBV5-5	-	-	TGTGCCAGCAGCAGGGAGTACAGTCGAAATGGCTACACCTTC	CASSREYSRNGYTF
TRBJ1-1	TRBV2	TRBD1	-	TGTGCCAGGACAGGGGGCGGGATGAACACTGAAGCTTTCTTT	CARTGGGMNTEAFF
TRBJ2-3	TRBV7-9	-	-	TGTGCCAGCAGCCAACAGGGAGGGGGGACAGATACGCAGTATTTT	CASSQQGGGTDTQYF
TRBJ1-2	TRBV30	-	few	TGTGCCTGGACCGTACAACGGGGAGTTTATGGCTACACCTTC	CAWTVQRGVYGYTF
TRBJ2-5	TRBV19	-	-	TGTGCCAGTAGTATGGGGGGGGCAGTAACTGAGACCCAGTACTTC	CASSMGGAVTETQYF
TRBJ1-2	TRBV28	TRBD1	few	TGTGCCAGCAGAACGGACAGGGCGTATGGCTACACCTTC	CASRTDRAYGYTF
TRBJ2-1	TRBV10-2	TRBD2	-	TGCGCCAGCAGTGAACGGGGGGGCGGGTACAATGAGCAGTTCTTC	CASSERGGGYNEQFF
TRBJ2-1	TRBV24-1	TRBD2	-	TGTGCCACCAGTGATAGTAGCGGGGGGGCAGGGGAGCAGTTCTTC	CATSDSSGGAGEQFF
TRBJ1-3	TRBV27	-	-	TGTGCCAGCCAGGCTTTAGTGGGCTCTGGAAACACCATATATTTT	CASQALVGSGNTIYF
TRBJ1-5	TRBV12-3/TRBV12-4	-	-	TGTGCCAGTACAGGGATCCCTGCTGGGCCCCAGCATTTT	CASTGIPAGPQHF
TRBJ1-6	TRBV6-5	-	-	TGTGCCAGCAGTTACTCTCGCCATCGGTTGGATTCACCCCTCCACTTT	CASSYSRHRLDSPLHF
TRBJ2-7	TRBV18	TRBD2	-	TGTGCCAGCTCACCTAGCGGGGGGAGCTCCTACGAGCAGTACTTC	CASSPSGGSSYEQYF
TRBJ1-2	TRBV28	TRBD1	few	TGTGCCAGCAGCTTGAATCTAAACAGGGGGTATGGCTACACCTTC	CASSLNLNRGYGYTF
TRBJ2-1	TRBV4-3	-	-	TGCGCCAGCAGCCAAGATTCCGGGACTCTCTACAATGAGCAGTTCTTC	CASSQDSGTLYNEQFF
TRBJ2-2	TRBV4-1	TRBD2	-	TGCGCCAGCAGCCAAGAACTCAGCGGGGGAGACACCGGGGAGCTGTTTTTT	CASSQELSGGDTGELFF
TRBJ1-2	TRBV6-2/TRBV6-3	-	-	TGTGCCAGCAGTTACTCGAGAGGTTTAAATGGCTACACCTTC	CASSYSRGLNGYTF